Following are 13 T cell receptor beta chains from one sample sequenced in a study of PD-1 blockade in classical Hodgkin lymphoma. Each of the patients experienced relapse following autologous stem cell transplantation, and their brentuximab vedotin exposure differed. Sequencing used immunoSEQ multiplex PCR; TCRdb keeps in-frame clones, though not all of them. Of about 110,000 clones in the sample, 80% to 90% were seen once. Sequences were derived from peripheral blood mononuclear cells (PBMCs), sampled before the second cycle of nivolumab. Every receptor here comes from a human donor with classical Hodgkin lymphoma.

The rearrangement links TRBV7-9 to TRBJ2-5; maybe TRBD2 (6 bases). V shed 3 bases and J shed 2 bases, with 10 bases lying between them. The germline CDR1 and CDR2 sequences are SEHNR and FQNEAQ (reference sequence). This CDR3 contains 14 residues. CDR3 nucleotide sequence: TGTGCCAGCAGCTTGGAGGGAAAGCAAGAGACCCAGTACTTC. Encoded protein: CASSLEGKQETQYF.

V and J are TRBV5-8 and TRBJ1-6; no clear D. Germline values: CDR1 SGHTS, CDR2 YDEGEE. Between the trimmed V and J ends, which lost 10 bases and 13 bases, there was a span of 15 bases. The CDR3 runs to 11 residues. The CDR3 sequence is CAGPPVAPLHF. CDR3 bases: TGTGCCGGGCCCCCGGTGGCTCCCCTCCACTTT.

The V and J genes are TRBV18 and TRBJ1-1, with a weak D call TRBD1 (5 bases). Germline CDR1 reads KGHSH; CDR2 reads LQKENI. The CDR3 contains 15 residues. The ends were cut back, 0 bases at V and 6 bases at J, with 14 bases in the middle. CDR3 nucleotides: TGTGCCAGCTCACCACCGGGGGGAATGGTAGCTGAAGCTTTCTTT. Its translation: CASSPPGGMVAEAFF.

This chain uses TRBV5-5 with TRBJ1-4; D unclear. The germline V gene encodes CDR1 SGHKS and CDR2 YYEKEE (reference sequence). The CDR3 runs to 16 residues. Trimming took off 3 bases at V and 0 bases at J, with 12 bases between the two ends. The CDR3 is CASSSRQHATNEKLFF. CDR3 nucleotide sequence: TGTGCCAGCAGCTCCCGGCAGCATGCAACTAATGAAAAACTGTTTTTT.

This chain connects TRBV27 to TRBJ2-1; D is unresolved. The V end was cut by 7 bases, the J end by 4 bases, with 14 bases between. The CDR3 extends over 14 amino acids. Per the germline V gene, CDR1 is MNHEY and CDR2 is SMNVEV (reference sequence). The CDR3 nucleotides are TGTGCCAGCACTCCCCGAGTTAATTACAATGAGCAGTTCTTC. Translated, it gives CASTPRVNYNEQFF.

The CDR3 coding sequence is TGTGCCAGCAGCTTAGAGGGCTCCAGCTGGGATCAGCCCCAGCATTTT. Translated: CASSLEGSSWDQPQHF. The rearrangement links TRBV7-8 to TRBJ1-5; D is undetermined. Germline loops: CDR1 SGHVS, CDR2 FQNEAQ. Trimming shortened V by 1 base and J by 5 bases, and 15 bases separated the two germline ends. The CDR3 length is 16 residues.

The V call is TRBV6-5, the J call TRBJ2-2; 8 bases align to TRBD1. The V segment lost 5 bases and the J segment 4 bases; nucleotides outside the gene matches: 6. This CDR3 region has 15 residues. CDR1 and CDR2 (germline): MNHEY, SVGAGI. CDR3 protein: CASSRGQGSTGELFF. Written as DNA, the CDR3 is TGTGCCAGCAGTCGAGGACAGGGCAGCACCGGGGAGCTGTTTTTT.

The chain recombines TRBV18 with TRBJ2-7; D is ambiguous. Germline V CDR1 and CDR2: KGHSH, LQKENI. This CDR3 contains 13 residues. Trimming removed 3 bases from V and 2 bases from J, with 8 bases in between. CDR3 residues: CASSPVRAYEQYF. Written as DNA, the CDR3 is TGTGCCAGCTCACCGGTACGGGCCTACGAGCAGTACTTC. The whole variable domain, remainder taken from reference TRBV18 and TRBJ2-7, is NAGVMQNPRHLVRRRGQEARLRCSPMKGHSHVYWYRQLPEEGLKFMVYLQKENIIDESGMPKERFSAEFPKEGPSILRIQQVVRGDSAAYFCASSPVRAYEQYFGPGTRLTVT.

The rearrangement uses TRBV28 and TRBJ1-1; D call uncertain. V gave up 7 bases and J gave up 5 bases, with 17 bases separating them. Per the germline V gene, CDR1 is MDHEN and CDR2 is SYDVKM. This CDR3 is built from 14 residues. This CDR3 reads CASNTASMRTEAFF. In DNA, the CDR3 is TGTGCCAGCAATACGGCCAGCATGAGGACTGAAGCTTTCTTT.

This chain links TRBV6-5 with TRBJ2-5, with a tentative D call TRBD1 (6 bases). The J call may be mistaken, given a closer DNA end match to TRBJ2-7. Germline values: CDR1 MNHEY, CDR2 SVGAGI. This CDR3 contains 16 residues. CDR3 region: CASSYSYRADLYEQYF. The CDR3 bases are TGTGCCAGCAGTTACTCGTACAGGGCTGACCTCTACGAGCAGTACTTC.

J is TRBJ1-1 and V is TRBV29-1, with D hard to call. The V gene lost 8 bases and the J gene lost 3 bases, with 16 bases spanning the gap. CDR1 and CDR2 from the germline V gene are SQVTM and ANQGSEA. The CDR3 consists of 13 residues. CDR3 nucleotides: TGCAGCTCTCGAACGAGGGTCGACACTGAAGCTTTCTTT. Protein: CSSRTRVDTEAFF.

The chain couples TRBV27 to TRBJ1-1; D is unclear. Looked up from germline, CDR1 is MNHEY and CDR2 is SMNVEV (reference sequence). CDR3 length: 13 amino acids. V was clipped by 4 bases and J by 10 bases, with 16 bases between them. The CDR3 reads CASSSLGTGPAFF. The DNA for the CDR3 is TGTGCCAGCAGTTCCCTCGGCACCGGGCCAGCTTTCTTT.

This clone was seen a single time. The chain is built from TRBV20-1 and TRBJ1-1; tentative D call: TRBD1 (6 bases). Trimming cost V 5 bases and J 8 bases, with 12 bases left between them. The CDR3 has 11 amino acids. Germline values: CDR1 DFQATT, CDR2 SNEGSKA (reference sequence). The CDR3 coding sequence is TGCAGTGCTTTTGGACAGCGAGAAGCTTTCTTT. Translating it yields CSAFGQREAFF.